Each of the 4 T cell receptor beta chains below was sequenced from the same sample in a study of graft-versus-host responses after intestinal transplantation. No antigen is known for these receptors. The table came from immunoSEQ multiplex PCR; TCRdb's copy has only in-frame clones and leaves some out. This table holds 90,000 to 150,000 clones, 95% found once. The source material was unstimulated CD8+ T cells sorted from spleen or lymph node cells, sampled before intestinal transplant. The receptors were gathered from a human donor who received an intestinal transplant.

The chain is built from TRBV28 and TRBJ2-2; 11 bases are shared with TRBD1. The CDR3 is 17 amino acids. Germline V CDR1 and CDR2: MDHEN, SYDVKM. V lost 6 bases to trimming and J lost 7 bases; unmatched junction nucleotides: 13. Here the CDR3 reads CASRQFDGTGGDGELFF. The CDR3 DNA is TGTGCCAGCAGACAGTTTGATGGGACAGGGGGTGACGGGGAGCTGTTTTTT.

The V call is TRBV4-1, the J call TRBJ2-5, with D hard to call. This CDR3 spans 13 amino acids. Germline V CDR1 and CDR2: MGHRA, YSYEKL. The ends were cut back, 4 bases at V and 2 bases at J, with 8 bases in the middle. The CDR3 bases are TGCGCCAGCAGCCCTCGGGTACAAGAGACCCAGTACTTC. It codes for CASSPRVQETQYF.

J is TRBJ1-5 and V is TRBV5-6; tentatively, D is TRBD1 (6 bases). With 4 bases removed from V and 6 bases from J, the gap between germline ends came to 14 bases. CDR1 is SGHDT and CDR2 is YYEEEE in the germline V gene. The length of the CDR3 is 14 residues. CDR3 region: CASSLGQNVQPQHF. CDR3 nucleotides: TGTGCCAGCAGCCTAGGACAGAATGTTCAGCCCCAGCATTTT.

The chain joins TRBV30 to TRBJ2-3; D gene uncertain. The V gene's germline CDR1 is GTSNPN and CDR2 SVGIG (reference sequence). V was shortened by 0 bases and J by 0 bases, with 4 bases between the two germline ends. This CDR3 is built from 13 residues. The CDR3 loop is CAWSVQSTDTQYF. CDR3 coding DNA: TGTGCCTGGAGTGTACAAAGCACAGATACGCAGTATTTT.